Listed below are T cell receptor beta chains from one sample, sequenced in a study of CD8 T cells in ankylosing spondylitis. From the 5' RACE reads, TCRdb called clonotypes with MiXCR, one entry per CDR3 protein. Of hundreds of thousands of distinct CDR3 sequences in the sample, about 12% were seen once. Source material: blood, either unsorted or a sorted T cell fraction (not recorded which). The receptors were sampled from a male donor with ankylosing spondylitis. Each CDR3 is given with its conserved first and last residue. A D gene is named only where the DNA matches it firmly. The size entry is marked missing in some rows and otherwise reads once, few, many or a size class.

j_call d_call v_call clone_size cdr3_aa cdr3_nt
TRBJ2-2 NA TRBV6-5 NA CASSYGPNTGELFF TGTGCCAGCAGTTACGGCCCGAACACCGGGGAGCTGTTTTTT
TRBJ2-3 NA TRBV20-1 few CRSPQPGTDTQYF TGCAGGTCGCCTCAGCCGGGGACAGATACGCAGTATTTT
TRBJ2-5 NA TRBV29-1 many CSVEGRGQQETQYF TGCAGCGTTGAAGGGAGGGGACAGCAAGAGACCCAGTACTTC
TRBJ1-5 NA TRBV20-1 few CSAPSGGRGQPQHF TGCAGTGCCCCAAGTGGGGGCCGAGGGCAGCCCCAGCATTTT
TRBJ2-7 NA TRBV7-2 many CASSLVHEQYF TGTGCCAGCAGCTTAGTCCACGAGCAGTACTTC
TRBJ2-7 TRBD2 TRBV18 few CASSQLAGVYEQYF TGTGCCAGCTCACAGTTAGCGGGAGTATACGAGCAGTACTTC
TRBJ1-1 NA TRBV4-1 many CASSPQPRRGDTEAFF TGCGCCAGCAGCCCCCAACCCCGACGGGGGGACACTGAAGCTTTCTTT
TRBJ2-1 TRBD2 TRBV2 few CASSFTSGSMDNEQFF TGTGCCAGCAGTTTCACTAGCGGGAGTATGGACAATGAGCAGTTCTTC
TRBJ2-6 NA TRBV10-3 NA CAINGRRAGANVLTF NA
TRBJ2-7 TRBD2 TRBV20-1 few CSARDLAGSYEQYF TGCAGTGCTAGAGATCTAGCGGGGTCCTACGAGCAGTACTTC